Presented here are 7 T cell receptor beta chains from one specimen sequenced in a study of identical twins. Each CDR3 protein gets one entry after TCRdb re-called the 5' RACE reads with MiXCR. Seen here are 420,000 or so distinct CDR3 sequences, approximately 18% observed once, and the top ten hold 9% to 15%. The sequencing input was naive T cells sorted from blood. The receptors originated from a man aged 45 to 65 in good health.

The chain uses TRBV28 and TRBJ2-1; D perhaps matches TRBD2 (5 bases). V was pared by 6 bases and J by 7 bases, with 13 bases between. The CDR3 spans 13 residues. Germline CDR1 reads MDHEN; CDR2 reads SYDVKM. CDR3 in amino acids: CASRSTTGNEQFF. The DNA of the CDR3 is TGTGCCAGCAGGTCGACAACGGGGAATGAGCAGTTCTTC.

V and J are TRBV28 and TRBJ2-7; TRBD2 matches 14 bases. This CDR3 contains 17 residues. Trimming removed 5 bases from V and 3 bases from J; junction bases left unmatched: 9. Looked up from germline, CDR1 is MDHEN and CDR2 is SYDVKM. The CDR3 region is CASSGQTSGRALYEQYF. In nucleotides, the CDR3 is TGTGCCAGCAGTGGTCAGACTAGCGGGAGGGCCCTCTACGAGCAGTACTTC.

J is TRBJ2-3 and V is TRBV4-1; D gene ambiguous. The CDR3 has 12 residues. V lost 1 base to trimming and J lost 4 bases, with 3 bases between them. Germline values: CDR1 MGHRA, CDR2 YSYEKL. CDR3 loop: CASSQAPDTQYF. The CDR3 nucleotides are TGCGCCAGCAGCCAAGCTCCAGATACGCAGTATTTT.

This clonotype was seen only a few times. The rearrangement uses TRBV5-1 and TRBJ2-3; 9 bases line up with TRBD1. CDR1 is SGHRS, CDR2 YFSETQ, per germline. V gave up 3 bases and J gave up 6 bases; unmatched junction bases: 5. The CDR3 has 14 residues. The CDR3 nucleotides read TGCGCCAGCAGCTATTACAGGGGGCGGGATACGCAGTATTTT. Its translation: CASSYYRGRDTQYF.

The sample holds a few counts of this clonotype. The chain links TRBV4-3 to TRBJ2-1; 9 bases match TRBD2. Looked up from germline, CDR1 is LGHNA and CDR2 is YSLEER. V lost 0 bases and J lost 8; bases outside the gene matches: 8. This CDR3 has 16 residues. The CDR3 loop reads CASSQDGGGARYEQFF. DNA for the CDR3: TGCGCCAGCAGCCAAGACGGCGGGGGGGCCAGGTATGAGCAGTTCTTC.

The chain links TRBV12-3 or TRBV12-4 to TRBJ2-4; 9 bases align to TRBD1. V dropped 5 bases and J dropped 1; count of bases not matched to a gene: 6. The CDR3 is 16 residues long. The CDR3, as DNA: TGTGCCAGCAGTGACCGGGACAGGGAGGCCAAAAACATTCAGTACTTC. Translating it yields CASSDRDREAKNIQYF.

This clonotype was seen a handful of times. This chain joins TRBV4-1 and TRBJ1-4; the match to TRBD1 covers 9 bases. V lost 2 bases and J lost 5; bases outside the gene matches: 3. The CDR3 runs to 15 residues. Germline V lookup: CDR1 MGHRA, CDR2 YSYEKL. The CDR3 coding sequence is TGCGCCAGCAGCCAACCCGGGACAGGGAATGAAAAACTGTTTTTT. Translation: CASSQPGTGNEKLFF.